This record concerns one T cell receptor beta chain sequence. This specimen comes from a study of blood T cells in healthy people across ages. Researchers report isolating at least 6 million PBMCs per sample. Alongside a J-beta primer mix, a sample-barcoded 5' primer served in a second PCR lasting about 7 to 11 cycles. TCRdb passed the 5' RACE reads through MiXCR, listing each CDR3 protein once. The data contain 650,000 to 1,000,000 distinct CDR3 sequences, around 34% of them singletons. Germline CDR1 and CDR2: SEHNR and FQNEAQ (reference sequence). This CDR3 has 17 amino acids. The sample taken for sequencing was blood. The receptor comes from a man aged 18 to 29 in good health. The chain employs TRBV7-9 and TRBJ2-4; 8 nucleotides match TRBD2. The J call may be incorrect, as the DNA end agrees better with TRBJ2-5. The CDR3 loop reads CASSLESGGPLGGTQYF. As DNA, the CDR3 is TGTGCCAGCAGCTTAGAAAGCGGGGGCCCCCTTGGGGGGACCCAGTACTTC.